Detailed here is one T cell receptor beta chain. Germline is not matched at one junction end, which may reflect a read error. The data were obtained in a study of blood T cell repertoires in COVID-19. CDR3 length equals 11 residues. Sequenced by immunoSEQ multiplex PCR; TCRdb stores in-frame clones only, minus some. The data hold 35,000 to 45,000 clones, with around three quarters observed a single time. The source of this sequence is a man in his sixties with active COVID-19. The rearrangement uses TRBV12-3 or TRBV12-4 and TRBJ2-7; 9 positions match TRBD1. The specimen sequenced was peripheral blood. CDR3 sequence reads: CASSSGTGLDF. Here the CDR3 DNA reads TGTGCCAGCAGTTCCGGGACAGGGTTGGACTTC.